The clone carrying this T cell receptor (beta chain) turned up a few times. These data come from a study of technical replicates of blood from a few donors. J lost 4 bases, V lost 5 bases, and 11 bases had no gene match. Germline-derived CDR1 and CDR2 are SGHVS and FQNEAQ. The CDR3 loop spans 18 amino acids. Profiling relied on immunoSEQ multiplex PCR, and the TCRdb table lists in-frame clones only, not all of them. The sample holds 55,000 to 70,000 clones, approximately 83% seen once. V and J are TRBV7-8 and TRBJ2-2, with 12 bases matching TRBD2. Sequencing input: PBMCs. This clonotype was sampled from a human donor in good health. Some clones in this sample may be carry-over from other donors' samples. CDR3 DNA: TGTGCCAGCAGCCTTTGGGTCGCTAGCGGGGGGGGCACCGGGGAGCTGTTTTTT. Protein sequence: CASSLWVASGGGTGELFF.